This TCR beta chain was found in a study of T cells in Graves' hyperthyroidism and ophthalmopathy (dated by TCRdb to between 2019 and 2020). General notes on the study: Peripheral blood samples were taken at initial diagnosis, before any treatment was given. To identify TCR V-J signatures that set the groups apart, the researchers used a discovery cohort of 100 patients, made up of around 40 with Graves' ophthalmopathy and 57 with stable Graves' hyperthyroidism. Prospective prediction of ophthalmopathy was tested in an independent validation cohort of approximately 19 hyperthyroidism patients and 15 to 17 patients who later progressed to ophthalmopathy. The 100 or so discovery patients were divided at random into training and test sets in a 7:3 ratio. In addition, the study compared T-cell repertoires in thyroid tissue and in blood from five to seven Graves' hyperthyroidism patients. Once sampling was done, hyperthyroidism patients were given methimazole at a starting dose of 30 mg daily, whereas ophthalmopathy patients were given high-dose intravenous methylprednisolone. TCR Vbeta CDR3 sequencing of some 140 peripheral blood samples (approximately 44 ophthalmopathy, roughly 72 hyperthyroidism and roughly 17 progressor patients) is reported in the paper. Points the paper makes about the study in general: A 13 V-J signature model separated ophthalmopathy from stable hyperthyroidism, with approximately 87% sensitivity and approximately 81% specificity in cross-validation and 80%/75% in testing. No statistical method was used to fix the sample size in advance, and group allocation was not hidden from the investigators. In validation, progression to ophthalmopathy was predicted by the model with 70.59% sensitivity and 72.22% specificity, a median of about 6.8 months before onset. Most expanded thyroid clonotypes (frequency above 0.001) were also detected in blood, a finding suggesting that blood repertoires may reflect thyroid immune responses.

V is trimmed back by 5 bases and J by 0 bases, and the junction contains 7 bases that no gene match accounts for. The CDR3 sequence holds 16 residues, the cysteine and phenylalanine included. Only CDR3 DNA is held: 48 bases, read in frame from base 1. On this clonotype itself: The antigen this receptor binds is unknown. The record has no base qualities; no much larger clone is one base away.

The TCR beta CDR3 regions were amplified from the RNA transcripts. The first round of RT-PCR for the TCR CDR3 was performed with the HTBI primer set and the Qiagen OneStep RT-PCR kit. Libraries were constructed in a second round of multiplex PCR, after which size selection and purification were carried out. Paired-end sequencing of the libraries was performed with 100 bp reads on an Illumina HiSeq2000. The authors processed their data as follows. SOAPnuke was used to process the raw data, throwing out any read that contained adapters or uncalled bases, had a mean Phred below 15, or lacked an exact constant-primer or identifier match. COPE v1.2.5 was used to merge high-quality paired reads, and clonotypes were defined as unique nucleotide sequences. Clonotypes were aligned to IMGT TRBV, TRBD and TRBJ reference segments using MiTCR v1.1. The analysis included only V-J combinations with a frequency above 0.0001, which together covered roughly 99% of the repertoires. The TCS score was defined as the ratio of F50 (clonal expansion) to E x V (chaos), calculated using BLOSUM62-based TCRdist between CDR3 peptides within each V-J. Welch's t-statistics and random forest reduced approximately 520 V-J features to some 14, which were used in a naive Bayes classifier (R e1071). TCRdb trimmed public reads at Q25 via fastp, called clones via MiXCR and kept in-frame beta chains. Each CDR3 protein gets just one entry, which takes the most common genes and DNA from the rows behind it. The V and J calls and clone size come from TCRdb's table, not from the authors' own analysis. The sample records 600,000 to 900,000 distinct CDR3 sequences, 16% of which are singletons. The biggest ten clones account for under 8.5% of the sample.

Stable Graves' hyperthyroidism was defined as the absence of progression to ophthalmopathy over 18 months of follow-up. Hyperthyroidism patients were newly diagnosed, had a disease duration of under 2 months, and were aged 18 to 65 years. Patients with uncontrolled infections, other autoimmune diseases, pregnancy or lactation were excluded. Diagnoses relied on clinical symptoms, serum thyroxine and TRAb, thyroid ultrasound and orbital computed tomography. PBMCs were isolated from approximately 10 ml of fresh peripheral blood by Ficoll-Paque density gradient centrifugation. Total RNA was extracted with Trizol reagent, and quality was checked on an Agilent 2100 Bioanalyzer.

Source material: blood. The chain was built from TRBV12-3 or TRBV12-4 and TRBJ1-5; 7 bases in the middle match TRBD1. The TCR comes from a man aged 18 to 30 with Graves' hyperthyroidism. The encoded CDR3 is CASSVTGTVSNQPQHF. The DNA reads TGTGCCAGCAGTGTCACGGGGACAGTTAGCAATCAGCCCCAGCATTTT.